The 17 T cell receptor beta chains below all came from one sample that was sequenced in a study of metastatic and nonmetastatic thyroid tumors. TCRdb re-called the PCR reads via MiXCR. The table has about 26,000 clones, about a quarter seen once. Nobody among the patients had been given any treatment before thyroid surgery. The sequencing input was blood. The receptors come from a female donor with papillary thyroid cancer or a benign thyroid nodule (not recorded which). Some clones in this sample may be carry-over from other donors' samples.

The chain's CDR3 is CASSEEGGSEAFF. The CDR3 coding sequence is TGTGCCAGCTCGGAAGAGGGGGGGTCTGAAGCTTTCTTT. The chain joins TRBV18 to TRBJ1-1, with D tentatively TRBD1 (6 bases). The CDR3 has 13 residues. Trimming removed 6 bases from V and 6 bases from J, with 14 bases in between. Germline assignment: CDR1 KGHSH and CDR2 LQKENI.

The rearrangement links TRBV25-1 to TRBJ2-1; D ambiguous. The CDR3 runs to 13 residues. The V end lost 6 bases, the J end lost 7 bases, and 13 bases lay between the germline ends. Germline CDR1 is MGHDK and CDR2 is SYGVNS. The DNA of the CDR3 is TGTGCCAGCAGACCCCCCTACAGAAATGAGCAGTTCTTC. Protein product: CASRPPYRNEQFF.

The chain combines TRBV7-3 with TRBJ2-1, with 10 positions matching TRBD2. The CDR3 is 15 residues long. CDR1 SGHTA and CDR2 FQGTGA come from the germline V gene. V shed 4 bases, J shed 10 bases, and the junction held 10 bases outside the gene matches. In nucleotides, the CDR3 is TGTGCCAGCAGCTCTAATGCACTAGCGGGAACAGAGCAGTTCTTC. Its protein product is CASSSNALAGTEQFF.

This clone was counted once. The CDR3 DNA reads TGTGCCAGCAGCCCTGGGCCAGTGTGCACAGATACGCAGTATTTT. Translation gives CASSPGPVCTDTQYF. The chain carries TRBV9 and TRBJ2-3; D is undetermined. CDR1 and CDR2 (germline): SGDLS, YYNGEE. The ends were cut back, 4 bases at V and 1 base at J, with 13 bases in the middle. The length of the CDR3 is 15 residues.

This clone was seen only a few times. The chain combines TRBV30 with TRBJ2-5; 11 nucleotides line up with TRBD2. Germline V CDR1 and CDR2: GTSNPN, SVGIG (reference sequence). V gave up 2 bases and J gave up 13 bases; unmatched junction bases: 24. CDR3 length: 18 amino acids. The CDR3 DNA follows: TGTGCCTGGAGTCCCGGGCTGACGACTAGCGGGAAGAGGAAGACTCGGTACTTC. Its protein product is CAWSPGLTTSGKRKTRYF.

There are many counts of this clone. At the DNA level, this CDR3 is encoded by other sequences in the same sample as well. The gene calls are TRBV7-9 and TRBJ1-2; D is perhaps TRBD1 (6 bases). The CDR3 has 15 residues. Germline V gene data show CDR1 as SEHNR and CDR2 as FQNEAQ (reference sequence). V lost 5 bases to trimming and J lost 4 bases, with 17 bases between them. CDR3 DNA: TGTGCCAGCAGCCCAGGACAGTCTTCCCTCTATGGCTACACCTTC. Encoded protein: CASSPGQSSLYGYTF.

The chain uses TRBV11-2 and TRBJ2-2; D is perhaps TRBD1 or TRBD2 (5 bases each). The CDR3 totals 17 residues. V was pared by 2 bases and J by 1 base, with 14 bases between. Germline V gene data show CDR1 as SGHAT and CDR2 as FQNNGV. The CDR3 protein is CASSLRAGTENTGELFF. DNA for the CDR3: TGTGCCAGCAGCTTAAGGGCCGGGACGGAGAACACCGGGGAGCTGTTTTTT.

This chain uses TRBV20-1 with TRBJ2-1; D perhaps matches TRBD2 (5 bases). This CDR3 region has 13 residues. Germline V gene sequence: CDR1 DFQATT, CDR2 SNEGSKA (reference sequence). V was shortened by 6 bases and J by 4 bases, with 13 bases between the two germline ends. The DNA of the CDR3 is TGCAGTGCGCCCCTAGCAAATTACAATGAGCAGTTCTTC. Translated: CSAPLANYNEQFF.

The rearrangement uses TRBV5-8 and TRBJ2-7; D is perhaps TRBD1 (6 bases). The CDR3 is 13 amino acids. CDR1 is SGHTS and CDR2 is YDEGEE in the germline V gene. V shed 1 base and J shed 4 bases, with 9 bases lying between them. The CDR3 DNA sequence: TGTGCCAGCAGCTTGACAGGGTATTACGAGCAGTACTTC. This translates into CASSLTGYYEQYF.

By frequency in the sample, this clone is medium-sized (0.01 to 0.1%). This sequence joins TRBV11-2 and TRBJ2-7; D is uncertain. V lost 4 bases, J lost 0 bases, and 13 bases lay in between. The CDR3 spans 15 residues. Germline-derived CDR1 and CDR2 are SGHAT and FQNNGV. CDR3 sequence: CASSSIITSSYEQYV. CDR3 coding DNA: TGTGCCAGCAGCTCCATCATTACAAGCTCCTACGAGCAGTACGTC.

On this clone itself: This sequence may be a read error, since a much larger clone differs from it by one base. The sample carries other DNA sequences with the same CDR3. The chain combines TRBV29-1 with TRBJ2-5, with TRBD2 as a possible D gene (5 bases). The V gene's germline CDR1 is SQVTM and CDR2 ANQGSEA. V was trimmed by 0 bases and J by 5 bases, leaving 13 bases between them. The CDR3 runs to 14 residues. CDR3 bases: TGCAGCGTTGAAGACGTAGGTGCGGGCGAGACCCAGTACTTC. Protein sequence: CSVEDVGAGETQYF.

This clone was seen many times. The CDR3 protein is CASRRLSSEQYF. The DNA for the CDR3 is TGTGCCAGCAGGAGGCTTAGCTCCGAGCAGTACTTC. The chain links TRBV6-1 to TRBJ2-7; D is unresolved. From germline, CDR1 is MNHNS and CDR2 SASEGT. The CDR3 contains 12 residues. The ends were cut back, 6 bases at V and 6 bases at J, with 12 bases in the middle.

The V gene is TRBV20-1, the J gene TRBJ2-5; D might be TRBD2 (7 bases). This CDR3 is 14 amino acids long. Germline V gives CDR1 DFQATT, CDR2 SNEGSKA (reference sequence). The germline V and J ends were trimmed by 1 base and 7 bases, with 16 bases remaining between them. For the CDR3, the DNA is TGCAGTGCTAGAGTGGGGGGGCGAGGGGTGACCCAGTACTTC. Translation: CSARVGGRGVTQYF.

This clone came up many times. The chain has TRBV9 and TRBJ2-5; 11 bases are shared with TRBD2. Germline loops: CDR1 SGDLS, CDR2 YYNGEE. The CDR3 is 17 amino acids. V dropped 2 bases and J dropped 2; count of bases not matched to a gene: 8. This CDR3 is CASSVSGGTSGQETQYF. In DNA, the CDR3 is TGTGCCAGCAGCGTGTCCGGGGGGACTAGCGGACAAGAGACCCAGTACTTC.

This clone was counted a few times. The chain uses TRBV28 and TRBJ1-2; D may be TRBD1 (6 bases). Germline V gene sequence: CDR1 MDHEN, CDR2 SYDVKM. The V end was cut by 6 bases, the J end by 4 bases, with 15 bases between. The CDR3 spans 14 residues. In DNA form, the CDR3 reads TGTGCCAGCAGCTCCCTACAGGGCCTCTATGGCTACACCTTC. It specifies CASSSLQGLYGYTF.

There are many counts of this clone. The chain uses TRBV5-1 and TRBJ1-3; perhaps TRBD1 as D (5 bases). The V gene's germline CDR1 is SGHRS and CDR2 YFSETQ. Trimming took off 5 bases at V and 0 bases at J, with 12 bases between the two ends. The CDR3 totals 15 residues. CDR3 sequence reads: CASSPGGGSGNTIYF. DNA for the CDR3: TGCGCCAGCAGTCCTGGGGGGGGCTCTGGAAACACCATATATTTT.

This clone was seen a handful of times. For the CDR3, the DNA is TGTGCCACCAGTGATTGGGACAGCCCCTCCTACGAGCAGTACTTC. It yields the protein CATSDWDSPSYEQYF. This chain links TRBV24-1 with TRBJ2-7, with TRBD1 matching over 7 bases. This CDR3 is built from 15 residues. V shed 2 bases, J shed 0 bases, and the junction held 3 bases outside the gene matches. The germline CDR1 and CDR2 sequences are KGHDR and SFDVKD.